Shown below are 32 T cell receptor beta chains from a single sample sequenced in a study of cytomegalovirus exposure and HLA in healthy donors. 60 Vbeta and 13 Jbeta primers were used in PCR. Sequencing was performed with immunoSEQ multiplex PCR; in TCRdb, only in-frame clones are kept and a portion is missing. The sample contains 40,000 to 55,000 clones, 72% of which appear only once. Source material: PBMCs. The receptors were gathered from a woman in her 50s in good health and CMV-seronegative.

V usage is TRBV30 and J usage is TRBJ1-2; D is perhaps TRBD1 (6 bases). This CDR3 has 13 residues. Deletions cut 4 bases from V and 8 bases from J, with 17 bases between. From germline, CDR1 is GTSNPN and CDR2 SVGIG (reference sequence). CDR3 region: CAWMDWGRGGYTF. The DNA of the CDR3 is TGTGCCTGGATGGATTGGGGGCGCGGGGGCTACACCTTC.

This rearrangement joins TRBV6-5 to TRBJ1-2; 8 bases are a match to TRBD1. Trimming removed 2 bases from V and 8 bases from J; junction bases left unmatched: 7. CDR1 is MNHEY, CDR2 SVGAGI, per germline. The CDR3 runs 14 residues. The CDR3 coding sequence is TGTGCCAGCAGTTACCGGCGCAGGGGGCTCGGCTACACCTTC. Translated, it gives CASSYRRRGLGYTF.

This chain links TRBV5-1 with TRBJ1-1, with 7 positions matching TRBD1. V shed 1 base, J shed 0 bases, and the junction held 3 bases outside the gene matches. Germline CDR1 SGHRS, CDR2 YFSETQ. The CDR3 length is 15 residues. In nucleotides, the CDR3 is TGCGCCAGCAGCTTGAGGGGACAGATGAACACTGAAGCTTTCTTT. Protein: CASSLRGQMNTEAFF.

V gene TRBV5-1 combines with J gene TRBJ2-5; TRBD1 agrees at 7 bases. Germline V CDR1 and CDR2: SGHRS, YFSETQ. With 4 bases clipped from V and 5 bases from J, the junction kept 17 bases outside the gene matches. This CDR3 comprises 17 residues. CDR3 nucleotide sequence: TGCGCCAGCAGCCACCCCCGGACAGGTGGGGCTTCCGAGACCCAGTACTTC. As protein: CASSHPRTGGASETQYF. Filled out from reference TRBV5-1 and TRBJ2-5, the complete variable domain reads KAGVTQTPRYLIKTRGQQVTLSCSPISGHRSVSWYQQTPGQGLQFLFEYFSETQRNKGNFPGRFSGRQFSNSRSEMNVSTLELGDSALYLCASSHPRTGGASETQYFGPGTRLLVL.

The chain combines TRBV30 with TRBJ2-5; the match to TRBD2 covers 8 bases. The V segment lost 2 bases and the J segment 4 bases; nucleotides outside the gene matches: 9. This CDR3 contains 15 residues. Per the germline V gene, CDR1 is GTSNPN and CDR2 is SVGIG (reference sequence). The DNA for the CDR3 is TGTGCCTGGAGTCTAGCGGGTCGGGGTGGAGAGACCCAGTACTTC. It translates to CAWSLAGRGGETQYF.

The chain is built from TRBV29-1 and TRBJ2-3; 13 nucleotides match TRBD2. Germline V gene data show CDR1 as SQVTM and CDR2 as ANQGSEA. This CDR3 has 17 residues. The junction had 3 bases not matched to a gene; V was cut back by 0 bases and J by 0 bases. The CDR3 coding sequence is TGCAGCGTTGAAGAGGGACTAGCGGGACCTAGCACAGATACGCAGTATTTT. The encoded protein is CSVEEGLAGPSTDTQYF.

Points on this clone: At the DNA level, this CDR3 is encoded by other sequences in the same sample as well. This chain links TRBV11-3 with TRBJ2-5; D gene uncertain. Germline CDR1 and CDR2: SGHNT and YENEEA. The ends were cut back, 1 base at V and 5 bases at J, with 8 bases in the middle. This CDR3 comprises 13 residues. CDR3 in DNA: TGTGCCAGCAGCTTAGGGCCCGGGGAGACCCAGTACTTC. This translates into CASSLGPGETQYF.

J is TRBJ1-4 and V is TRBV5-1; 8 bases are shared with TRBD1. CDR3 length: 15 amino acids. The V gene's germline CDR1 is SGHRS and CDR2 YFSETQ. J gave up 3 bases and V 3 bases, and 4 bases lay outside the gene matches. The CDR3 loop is CASSYQGAPNEKLFF. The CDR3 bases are TGCGCCAGCAGCTATCAGGGGGCACCTAATGAAAAACTGTTTTTT.

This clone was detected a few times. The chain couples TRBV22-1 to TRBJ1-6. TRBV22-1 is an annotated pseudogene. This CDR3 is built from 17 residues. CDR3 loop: CPGSLTAGGFYNSPLHF. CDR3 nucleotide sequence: TGTCCTGGGAGCTTGACTGCGGGGGGGTTTTATAATTCACCCCTCCACTTT.

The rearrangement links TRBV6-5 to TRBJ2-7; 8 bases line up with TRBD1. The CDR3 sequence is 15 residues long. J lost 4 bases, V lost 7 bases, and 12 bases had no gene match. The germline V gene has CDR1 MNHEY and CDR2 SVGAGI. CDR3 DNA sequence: TGTGCCAGCACCACCGCCGGGACAGGTGCTTACGAGCAGTACTTC. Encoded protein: CASTTAGTGAYEQYF.

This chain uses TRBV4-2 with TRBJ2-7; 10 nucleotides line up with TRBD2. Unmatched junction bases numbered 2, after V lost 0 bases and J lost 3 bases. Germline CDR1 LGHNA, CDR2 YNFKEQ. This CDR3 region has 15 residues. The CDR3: CASSQELAGIYEQYF. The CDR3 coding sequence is TGTGCCAGCAGCCAAGAACTAGCGGGGATCTACGAGCAGTACTTC.

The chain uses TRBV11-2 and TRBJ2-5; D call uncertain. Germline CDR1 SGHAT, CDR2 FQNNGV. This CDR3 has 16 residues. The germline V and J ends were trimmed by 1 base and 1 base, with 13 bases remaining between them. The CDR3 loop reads CASSLVSGQAQETQYF. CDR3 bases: TGTGCCAGCAGCTTAGTGAGTGGGCAGGCCCAAGAGACCCAGTACTTC.

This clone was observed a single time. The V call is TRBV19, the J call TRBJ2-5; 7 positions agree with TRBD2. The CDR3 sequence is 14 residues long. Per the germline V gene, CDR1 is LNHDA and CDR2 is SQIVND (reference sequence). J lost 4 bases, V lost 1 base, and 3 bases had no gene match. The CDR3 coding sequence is TGTGCCAGTAGTATAGCGCGGGGGAGAGAGACCCAGTACTTC. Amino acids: CASSIARGRETQYF.

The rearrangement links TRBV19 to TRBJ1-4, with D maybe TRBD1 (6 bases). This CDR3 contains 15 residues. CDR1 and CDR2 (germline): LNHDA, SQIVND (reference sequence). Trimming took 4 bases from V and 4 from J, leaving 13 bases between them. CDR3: CASSTSQGSNEKLFF. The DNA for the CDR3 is TGTGCCAGTAGTACATCACAGGGAAGTAATGAAAAACTGTTTTTT.

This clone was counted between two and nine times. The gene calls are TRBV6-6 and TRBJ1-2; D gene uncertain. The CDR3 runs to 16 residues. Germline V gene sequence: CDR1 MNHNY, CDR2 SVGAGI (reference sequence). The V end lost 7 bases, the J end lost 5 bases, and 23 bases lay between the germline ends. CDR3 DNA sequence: TGTGCCAGCACACAACAGAGGGAAGTCCCTAGTTATGGCTACACCTTC. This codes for CASTQQREVPSYGYTF.

CDR3 region: CASSRLVDSGTGELFF. DNA for the CDR3: TGTGCCAGCAGCAGGCTCGTGGACTCAGGCACCGGGGAGCTGTTTTTT. The chain has TRBV7-9 and TRBJ2-2; D may be TRBD2 (5 bases). Germline CDR1 SEHNR, CDR2 FQNEAQ (reference sequence). Trimming stripped 5 bases from V and 4 bases from J, with 17 bases between. There are 16 residues in the CDR3.

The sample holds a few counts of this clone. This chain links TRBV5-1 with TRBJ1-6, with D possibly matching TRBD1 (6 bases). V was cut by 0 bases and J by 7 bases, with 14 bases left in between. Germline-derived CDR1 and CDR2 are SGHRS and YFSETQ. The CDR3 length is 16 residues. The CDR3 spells CASSLAGGARNSPLHF. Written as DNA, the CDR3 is TGCGCCAGCAGCTTGGCCGGGGGGGCGCGGAATTCACCCCTCCACTTT. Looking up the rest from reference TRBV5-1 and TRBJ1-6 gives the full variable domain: KAGVTQTPRYLIKTRGQQVTLSCSPISGHRSVSWYQQTPGQGLQFLFEYFSETQRNKGNFPGRFSGRQFSNSRSEMNVSTLELGDSALYLCASSLAGGARNSPLHFGNGTRLTVT.

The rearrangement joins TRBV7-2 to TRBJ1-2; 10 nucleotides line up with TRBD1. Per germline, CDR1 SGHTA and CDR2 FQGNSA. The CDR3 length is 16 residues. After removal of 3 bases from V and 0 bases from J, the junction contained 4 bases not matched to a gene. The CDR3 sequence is CASSFGTGATNYGYTF. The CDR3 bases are TGTGCCAGCAGCTTCGGGACAGGGGCCACTAACTATGGCTACACCTTC. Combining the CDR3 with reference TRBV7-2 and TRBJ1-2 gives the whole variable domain GAGVSQSPSNKVTEKGKDVELRCDPISGHTALYWYRQSLGQGLEFLIYFQGNSAPDKSGLPSDRFSAERTGGSVSTLTIQRTQQEDSAVYLCASSFGTGATNYGYTFGSGTRLTVV.

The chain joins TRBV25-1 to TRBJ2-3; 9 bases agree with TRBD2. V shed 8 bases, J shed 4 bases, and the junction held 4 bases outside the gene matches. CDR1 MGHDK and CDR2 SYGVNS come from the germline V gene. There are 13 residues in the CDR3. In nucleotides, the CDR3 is TGTGCCAGCCGCGGGGGGGCGGCAGATACGCAGTATTTT. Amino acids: CASRGGAADTQYF.

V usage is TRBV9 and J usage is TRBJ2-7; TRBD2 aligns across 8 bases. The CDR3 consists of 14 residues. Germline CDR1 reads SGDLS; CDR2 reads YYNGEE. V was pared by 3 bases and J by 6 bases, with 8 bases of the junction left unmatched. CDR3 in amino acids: CASSEALAGREQYF. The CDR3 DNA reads TGTGCCAGCAGCGAGGCTTTAGCGGGACGCGAGCAGTACTTC.

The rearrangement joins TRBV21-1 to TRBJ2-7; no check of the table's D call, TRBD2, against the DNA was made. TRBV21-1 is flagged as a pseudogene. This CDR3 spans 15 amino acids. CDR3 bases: TGTGCCTGCAGACCTCCTAGCGGGAGGGGGTACGAGCAGTACTTC. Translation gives CACRPPSGRGYEQYF.

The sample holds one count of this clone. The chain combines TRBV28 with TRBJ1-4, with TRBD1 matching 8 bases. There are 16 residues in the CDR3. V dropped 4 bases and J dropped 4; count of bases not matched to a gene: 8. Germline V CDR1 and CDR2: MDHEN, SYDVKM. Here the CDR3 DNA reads TGTGCCAGCAGTTCTCCCCAGGGGGCGCTTAATGAAAAACTGTTTTTT. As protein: CASSSPQGALNEKLFF.

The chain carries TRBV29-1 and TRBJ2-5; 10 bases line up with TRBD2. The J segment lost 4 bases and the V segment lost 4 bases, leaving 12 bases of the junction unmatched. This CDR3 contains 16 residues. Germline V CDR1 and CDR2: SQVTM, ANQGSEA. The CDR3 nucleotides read TGCAGCGTTGCCCCTCTAGCGGGGGCTGGTGGAGAGACCCAGTACTTC. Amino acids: CSVAPLAGAGGETQYF.

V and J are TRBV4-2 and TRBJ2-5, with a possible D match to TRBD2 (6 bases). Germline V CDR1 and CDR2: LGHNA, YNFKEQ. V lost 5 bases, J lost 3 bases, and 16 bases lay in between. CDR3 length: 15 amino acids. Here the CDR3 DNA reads TGTGCCAGCAGCTTGTCTAGCGACCGGAAAGAGACCCAGTACTTC. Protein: CASSLSSDRKETQYF.

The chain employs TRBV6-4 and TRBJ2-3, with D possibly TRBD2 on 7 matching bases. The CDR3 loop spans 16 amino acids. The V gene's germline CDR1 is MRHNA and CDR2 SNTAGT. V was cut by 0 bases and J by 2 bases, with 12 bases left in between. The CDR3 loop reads CASSDSPGGNTDTQYF. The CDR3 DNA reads TGTGCCAGCAGTGACTCCCCGGGGGGCAACACAGATACGCAGTATTTT.

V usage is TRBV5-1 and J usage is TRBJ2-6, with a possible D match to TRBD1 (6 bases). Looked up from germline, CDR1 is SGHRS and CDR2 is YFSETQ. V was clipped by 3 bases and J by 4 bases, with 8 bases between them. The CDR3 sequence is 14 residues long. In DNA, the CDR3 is TGCGCCAGCAGCTCAGGGGTCGGGGCCAACGTCCTGACTTTC. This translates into CASSSGVGANVLTF.

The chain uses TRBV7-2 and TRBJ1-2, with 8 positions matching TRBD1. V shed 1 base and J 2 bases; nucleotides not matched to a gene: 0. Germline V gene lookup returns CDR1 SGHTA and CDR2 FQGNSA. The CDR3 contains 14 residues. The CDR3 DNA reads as TGTGCCAGCAGCTTAGGGACAGGGAACTATGGCTACACCTTC. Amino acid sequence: CASSLGTGNYGYTF.

CDR3 in DNA: TGTGCCAGCAGTTCCCGGGAGACCCAGTACTTC. Protein product: CASSSRETQYF. The gene calls are TRBV28 and TRBJ2-5, with D unclear. The germline gives CDR1 MDHEN, CDR2 SYDVKM. Trimming took 4 bases from V and 5 from J, leaving 5 bases between them. CDR3 size: 11 residues.

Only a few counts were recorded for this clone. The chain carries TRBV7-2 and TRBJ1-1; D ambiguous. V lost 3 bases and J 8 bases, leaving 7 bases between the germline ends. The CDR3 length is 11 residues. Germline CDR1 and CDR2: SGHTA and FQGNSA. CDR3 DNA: TGTGCCAGCAGCTTTAATCTGGAAGCTTTCTTT. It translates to CASSFNLEAFF.

CDR3 DNA sequence: TGTGCCAGCAGCTTAGGCGCCAGGGGCCGAAACTATGGCTACACCTTC. Its protein product is CASSLGARGRNYGYTF. This chain links TRBV13 with TRBJ1-2, with D possibly being TRBD1 (6 bases). The germline V and J ends were trimmed by 0 bases and 2 bases, with 13 bases remaining between them. The germline gives CDR1 PRHDT, CDR2 FYEKMQ (reference sequence). This CDR3 contains 16 residues.

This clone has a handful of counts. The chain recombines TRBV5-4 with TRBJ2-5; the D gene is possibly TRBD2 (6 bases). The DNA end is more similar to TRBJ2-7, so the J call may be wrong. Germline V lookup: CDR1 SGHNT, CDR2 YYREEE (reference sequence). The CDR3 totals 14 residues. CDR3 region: CASSYGGQRYEQYF. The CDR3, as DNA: TGTGCCAGCAGCTACGGAGGGCAACGCTACGAGCAGTACTTC.

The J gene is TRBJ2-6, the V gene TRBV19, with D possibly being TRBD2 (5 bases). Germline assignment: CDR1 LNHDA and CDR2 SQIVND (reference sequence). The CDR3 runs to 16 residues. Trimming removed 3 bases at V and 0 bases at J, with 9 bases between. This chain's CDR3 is CASSIWETSGANVLTF. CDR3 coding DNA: TGTGCCAGTAGTATCTGGGAGACCTCTGGGGCCAACGTCCTGACTTTC.